The present T cell receptor (beta chain) was sequenced within a study of shared clonotypes between healthy human individuals. Study at large: The people who gave samples were a couple of women and a few men aged 18 to 49.

Repertoires were generated with immunoSEQ multiplex PCR, while TCRdb's copy carries only in-frame clones and drops some. The sample has approximately 740,000 clones, 80% to 95% seen once. Naive CD8 cells lacked CD45RO and underwent positive selection for CCR7, leaving out terminally differentiated effector memory CD45RA+ cells. Study-wide results and caveats: Genetic and exposure-history diversity was limited by the small donor number.

In this sample, this clone turned up a few times. Its antigen is still unknown. Germline CDR1 LNHNV, CDR2 YYDKDF (reference sequence). There are 14 residues in the CDR3. Trimming stripped 0 bases from V and 4 bases from J, with 9 bases between. This clonotype was sampled from a man aged 25 to 45 in good health. Sequencing was done on a sample of naive CD8+ T cells sorted from blood. This chain connects TRBV15 to TRBJ1-2, with D hard to call. The DNA of the CDR3 is TGTGCCACCAGCAGAGATTTAGGGTTCTATGGCTACACCTTC. This translates into CATSRDLGFYGYTF.